Described below is a single T cell receptor (beta chain) sequence and its context. Authors' data handling: Estimates of nucleated cell counts were drawn from the amplification of reference gene primers. Measured with immunoSEQ multiplex PCR; TCRdb has only the in-frame clones, and not every one. V, J and clone size reflect that table, while D and trimming were determined from the DNA. The repertoire holds 200,000 to 300,000 clones, with around 90% as singletons. This entry comes from a study of blood T cell repertoires in COVID-19. This receptor was taken from a woman between 40 and 55 years old who had recovered from COVID-19. The source material was peripheral blood.

CDR3 amino acids: CASSLFGYSNTDTQYF. The CDR3 coding sequence is TGTGCCAGCAGTTTATTCGGGTATTCGAACACAGATACGCAGTATTTT. The J gene is TRBJ2-3, the V gene TRBV27; no clear D gene. V was cut by 1 base and J by 2 bases, with 13 bases left in between. CDR3 size: 16 residues. Per the germline V gene, CDR1 is MNHEY and CDR2 is SMNVEV (reference sequence).